This T cell receptor beta chain was identified in a study of cytomegalovirus exposure and HLA in healthy donors. The study, taken as a whole, reports: Cytomegalovirus status was reportedly diagnosed by the classifier with high sensitivity and specificity.

From the approximately 110-subject validation cohort, which was separate from the approximately 720-subject first cohort, the donors were drawn. On this clone itself: No antigen is known for it.

Some clones are missing from TCRdb's copy, which holds only in-frame ones; the method was immunoSEQ multiplex PCR. Among over 120,000 clones listed, 89% were seen once. Germline V gene sequence: CDR1 SGHNT, CDR2 YYREEE (reference sequence). The CDR3 consists of 14 residues. V was clipped by 2 bases and J by 4 bases; unmatched bases: 5. Sequencing was done on a sample of PBMCs. The sequence was obtained from a woman younger than 30 in good health and CMV-seropositive. The chain couples TRBV5-4 to TRBJ1-2; 7 bases are a match to TRBD1. The CDR3 coding sequence is TGTGCCAGCAGCTTTAGACAGGGATCCTATGGCTACACCTTC. It yields the protein CASSFRQGSYGYTF.